This TCR beta chain stems from a study of cytomegalovirus exposure and HLA in healthy donors. Points on this clone: The target antigen is unknown.

It was with 60 Vbeta and 13 Jbeta primers that the PCR ran. Sequenced by immunoSEQ multiplex PCR; TCRdb stores in-frame clones only, minus some. The top ten clones hold about 2% of a sample with a few hundred thousand clones, about four fifths of them seen once. V was pared by 1 base and J by 2 bases, with 10 bases of the junction left unmatched. CDR3 length equals 19 residues. From germline, CDR1 is LGHNA and CDR2 YNFKEQ. Study-wide points: A later analysis linked a missense DCLRE1C variant to TCR beta V- and J-gene trimming. Certain indistinguishable V segments, among them TRBV6-2 and TRBV6-3, were excluded.

Sequencing was done on a sample of PBMCs. This receptor was identified in a woman in her 40s in good health and CMV-seropositive. This rearrangement joins TRBV4-2 to TRBJ2-1; 11 bases match TRBD2. The CDR3 DNA reads as TGTGCCAGCAGCCAAGCCATTGGAACTAGCGGGAGAACCTACAATGAGCAGTTCTTC. This codes for CASSQAIGTSGRTYNEQFF.